Reported below is one TCR beta chain. The antigen is undetermined. PCR used 60 Vbeta primers and 13 Jbeta primers. Sequenced by immunoSEQ multiplex PCR; TCRdb stores in-frame clones only, minus some. Here the sample spans roughly 110,000 clones, around 77% being singletons. This sample is drawn from a study of cytomegalovirus exposure and HLA in healthy donors. General observations from the study: A missense DCLRE1C variant was associated with V- and J-gene trimming of TCR beta chains in a later analysis, and an independent cohort replicated the association. According to an earlier analysis, most TCR beta V segments yielded productive rearrangements about 90% or about 30% of the time. High specificity and sensitivity for cytomegalovirus status were reported for the classifier. Donors were assumed by presence/absence analyses to have roughly uniform sequencing depth.

Germline V gives CDR1 DFQATT, CDR2 SNEGSKA (reference sequence). Trimming removed 2 bases from V and 3 bases from J, with 5 bases in between. The CDR3 contains 11 residues. This rearrangement joins TRBV20-1 to TRBJ2-7; D gene ambiguous. This TCR was recovered from a man between 18 and 35 years old in good health and CMV-seronegative. Material: PBMCs. CDR3 bases: TGCAGTGCTAGAATCCGCTACGAGCAGTACTTC. It encodes CSARIRYEQYF.